These T cell receptor beta chains were read from a single sample in a study of cytomegalovirus exposure and HLA in healthy donors. Produced via immunoSEQ multiplex PCR; TCRdb's table is partial and in-frame only. The sample lists under 150,000 clones; around 75% were seen once. The sample comprised PBMCs. The source is a man younger than 45 in good health and CMV-seronegative. Each CDR3 is given without its conserved first and last residue. D genes are given only for firm matches.

cdr3_aa j_call d_call v_call
ASSSSGFPYNEQF TRBJ2-1 TRBD2 TRBV27
ASSLDRGGYYEQY TRBJ2-7 TRBD1 TRBV6-6
AWRVGAAWY TRBJ2-5 NA TRBV30
ASSWDRANEKLF TRBJ1-4 TRBD1 TRBV7-9
ASSQRSSNQPQH TRBJ1-5 NA TRBV4-1
ASTSQLQAYGYT TRBJ1-2 NA TRBV28
ASSQVARSEAF TRBJ1-1 NA TRBV4-3
ASSLAAGGHQSEQF TRBJ2-1 TRBD2 TRBV7-8
ASSLHRNSYEQY TRBJ2-7 NA TRBV28
ASSHQLTVTYEQY TRBJ2-7 NA TRBV7-9
ASSGLTGGTFYGYT TRBJ1-2 TRBD1 TRBV9
SVHPSDRTGGYGYT TRBJ1-2 NA TRBV29-1
SVSPGYT TRBJ1-2 NA TRBV29-1